These 21 T cell receptor beta chains were sequenced from one sample in a study of blood T cell repertoires in COVID-19. Only in-frame clones appear in the TCRdb table, and some are missing; sequencing was by immunoSEQ multiplex PCR. The sample yields approximately 74,000 clones, 60% to 85% seen once. The sample comprised peripheral blood. The receptors shown here come from a man in his sixties with acute or convalescent COVID-19.

This clone was seen a single time. The chain combines TRBV6-2 or TRBV6-3 with TRBJ1-1, with TRBD1 as a possible D gene (5 bases). CDR3 size: 14 residues. Deletions cut 0 bases from V and 3 bases from J, with 8 bases between. CDR1 and CDR2 from the germline V gene are MNHEY and SVGEGT. Here the CDR3 DNA reads TGTGCCAGCAGTTACTCAGGGGCCTACACTGAAGCTTTCTTT. Its protein product is CASSYSGAYTEAFF.

The genes are TRBV6-4 and TRBJ1-1; TRBD1 matches at 7 bases. From germline, CDR1 is MRHNA and CDR2 SNTAGT. J gave up 5 bases and V 6 bases, and 9 bases lay outside the gene matches. The CDR3 extends over 14 amino acids. The chain's CDR3 is CASRTGTAHTEAFF. CDR3 DNA: TGTGCCAGCAGAACCGGGACAGCTCATACTGAAGCTTTCTTT.

This rearrangement joins TRBV2 to TRBJ1-2; tentatively, D is TRBD1 (5 bases). The CDR3 has 14 amino acids. Trimming took 6 bases from V and 0 from J, leaving 11 bases between them. Germline CDR1 and CDR2: SNHLY and FYNNEI. The chain's CDR3 is CASREGIANYGYTF. CDR3 coding DNA: TGTGCCAGCAGGGAGGGGATTGCTAACTATGGCTACACCTTC.

The chain links TRBV2 to TRBJ1-2; 9 bases map to TRBD1. In germline, CDR1 is SNHLY, CDR2 FYNNEI. V lost 4 bases, J lost 4 bases, and 4 bases stayed unmatched. The CDR3 length is 14 residues. CDR3 sequence: CASSATGGVYGYTF. The DNA for the CDR3 is TGTGCCAGCAGTGCGACAGGGGGTGTCTATGGCTACACCTTC.

The chain combines TRBV3-1 (or the pseudogene TRBV3-2) with TRBJ1-5; D might be TRBD1 (5 bases). Trimming took off 0 bases at V and 2 bases at J, with 17 bases between the two ends. Germline CDR1 is LGHDT and CDR2 is YNNKEL (reference sequence). The CDR3 has 18 amino acids. The CDR3 region has the DNA TGTGCCAGCAGCCAAGAGAAAAGGGGACTTCTGCGCAATCAGCCCCAGCATTTT. Translation: CASSQEKRGLLRNQPQHF.

V and J are TRBV6-2 or TRBV6-3 and TRBJ2-7; no definite D call. V dropped 3 bases and J dropped 2 bases, with 2 bases sitting between them. There are 11 residues in the CDR3. From germline, CDR1 is MNHEY and CDR2 SVGEGT. The CDR3 loop reads CASSYTYEQYF. Written as DNA, the CDR3 is TGTGCCAGCAGTTATACCTACGAGCAGTACTTC.

The gene calls are TRBV2 and TRBJ1-1; unclear D gene. The CDR3 length is 13 residues. With 4 bases removed from V and 6 bases from J, the gap between germline ends came to 12 bases. The germline CDR1 and CDR2 sequences are SNHLY and FYNNEI. The CDR3 nucleotides read TGTGCCAGCAGTGGACAACCGGGGTCTGAAGCTTTCTTT. This encodes CASSGQPGSEAFF.

This clone was seen a few times. V gene TRBV15 combines with J gene TRBJ2-3; possible D gene TRBD1, 6 bases. CDR3 length: 14 amino acids. V was shortened by 4 bases and J by 4 bases, with 12 bases between the two germline ends. Germline loops: CDR1 LNHNV, CDR2 YYDKDF (reference sequence). This chain's CDR3 is CATSKRTGPDTQYF. The DNA for the CDR3 is TGTGCCACCAGCAAAAGAACAGGGCCAGATACGCAGTATTTT.

V and J are TRBV6-6 and TRBJ2-3, with D tentatively TRBD2 (5 bases). CDR3 length: 15 amino acids. The V gene's germline CDR1 is MNHNY and CDR2 SVGAGI (reference sequence). The germline V and J ends were trimmed by 8 bases and 0 bases, with 15 bases remaining between them. The CDR3 protein is CASGLGPTSTDTQYF. Here the CDR3 DNA reads TGTGCCAGCGGACTCGGGCCAACTAGCACAGATACGCAGTATTTT.

The chain is built from TRBV29-1 and TRBJ1-5, with 10 bases that match TRBD1. This CDR3 region has 14 residues. Germline CDR1 reads SQVTM; CDR2 reads ANQGSEA. V was clipped by 6 bases and J by 5 bases; unmatched bases: 7. CDR3 protein: CSVSTGGADQPQHF. Here the CDR3 DNA reads TGCAGCGTATCGACAGGGGGCGCCGATCAGCCCCAGCATTTT.

The chain uses TRBV15 and TRBJ1-1; D unresolved. The germline V gene has CDR1 LNHNV and CDR2 YYDKDF (reference sequence). V dropped 0 bases and J dropped 1 base, with 12 bases sitting between them. CDR3 size: 16 residues. In DNA form, the CDR3 reads TGTGCCACCAGCAGAGATACGTGGCCTCGGAACACTGAAGCTTTCTTT. Translating gives CATSRDTWPRNTEAFF. The variable domain in full, completed from reference TRBV15 and TRBJ1-1, reads DAMVIQNPRYQVTQFGKPVTLSCSQTLNHNVMYWYQQKSSQAPKLLFHYYDKDFNNEADTPDNFQSRRPNTSFCFLDIRSPGLGDTAMYLCATSRDTWPRNTEAFFGQGTRLTVV.

This clone appeared a single time. The genes are TRBV4-3 and TRBJ1-4, with D possibly TRBD1 on 6 matching bases. The CDR3 has 15 amino acids. The germline V gene encodes CDR1 LGHNA and CDR2 YSLEER. Deletions cut 0 bases from V and 5 bases from J, with 10 bases between. CDR3 sequence (DNA): TGCGCCAGCAGCCAAGACCGGGACACCAATGAAAAACTGTTTTTT. Its translation is CASSQDRDTNEKLFF.

This clone was observed a few times. The chain couples TRBV7-8 to TRBJ2-5; perhaps TRBD1 as D (5 bases). CDR1 and CDR2 from the germline V gene are SGHVS and FQNEAQ. V shed 1 base and J shed 2 bases, with 11 bases lying between them. There are 15 residues in the CDR3. CDR3 loop: CASSLGQGRQETQYF. The CDR3 bases are TGTGCCAGCAGCTTAGGGCAGGGTCGACAAGAGACCCAGTACTTC.

The chain recombines TRBV29-1 with TRBJ2-3; D possibly corresponds to TRBD1 (5 bases). The germline V and J ends were trimmed by 4 bases and 5 bases, with 10 bases remaining between them. The CDR3 has 12 residues. The germline CDR1 and CDR2 sequences are SQVTM and ANQGSEA. CDR3: CSVAKGLDTQYF. The DNA for the CDR3 is TGCAGCGTTGCAAAGGGGTTAGATACGCAGTATTTT.

CDR3 nucleotides: TGTGCCAGCAGCTCAGGGAGGAGACTTAACACTGAAGCTTTCTTT. Its translation is CASSSGRRLNTEAFF. The V and J genes are TRBV7-2 and TRBJ1-1; D is perhaps TRBD1 (5 bases). Trimming left V 4 bases short and J 2 bases short, with 14 bases between. Germline CDR1 SGHTA, CDR2 FQGNSA. The CDR3 runs to 15 residues.

The gene calls are TRBV7-9 and TRBJ2-1; possibly TRBD2 for D (6 bases). CDR1 is SEHNR, CDR2 FQNEAQ, per germline (reference sequence). This CDR3 region has 15 residues. V dropped 3 bases and J dropped 5 bases, with 14 bases sitting between them. The CDR3, as DNA: TGTGCCAGCAGCTTTTCCCTAGCGCTTAACAATGAGCAGTTCTTC. Amino acids: CASSFSLALNNEQFF.

This clone appeared once. This rearrangement joins TRBV27 to TRBJ1-2; no reliable D call. Per germline, CDR1 MNHEY and CDR2 SMNVEV (reference sequence). The V and J ends lost 7 bases and 1 base respectively, with 16 bases between them. This CDR3 is built from 15 residues. In nucleotides, the CDR3 is TGTGCCAGCACCTCGGCTGGGCATCTTAACTATGGCTACACCTTC. This codes for CASTSAGHLNYGYTF.

This clone has just one count. J is TRBJ1-5 and V is TRBV12-3 or TRBV12-4; no reliable D call. Trimming took 7 bases from V and 6 from J, leaving 13 bases between them. The CDR3 is made up of 13 amino acids. The CDR3 here is CASTAGEGQPQHF. CDR3 coding DNA: TGTGCCAGCACTGCGGGAGAGGGTCAGCCCCAGCATTTT.

This clone was detected only once. The V call is TRBV7-9, the J call TRBJ1-3; 8 bases are a match to TRBD1. The V gene's germline CDR1 is SEHNR and CDR2 FQNEAQ (reference sequence). This CDR3 is built from 16 residues. Trimming cost V 6 bases and J 10 bases; bases outside gene matches: 17. The CDR3 bases are TGTGCCAGCAGTCGGCCCGGACAGGGTAGACATCCAACCATATATTTT. The encoded protein is CASSRPGQGRHPTIYF.

The genes are TRBV7-2 and TRBJ2-5, with D maybe TRBD2 (6 bases). The CDR3 consists of 14 residues. V shed 0 bases and J shed 1 base, with 6 bases lying between them. In germline, CDR1 is SGHTA, CDR2 FQGNSA. DNA for the CDR3: TGTGCCAGCAGCTTAGCCGGGAGCCAAGAGACCCAGTACTTC. The encoded protein is CASSLAGSQETQYF.

The chain carries TRBV9 and TRBJ2-3, with 10 bases identical to TRBD2. J gave up 6 bases and V 0 bases, and 7 bases lay outside the gene matches. There are 16 residues in the CDR3. From germline, CDR1 is SGDLS and CDR2 YYNGEE. CDR3 residues: CASSVVGSGGRDTQYF. The DNA of the CDR3 is TGTGCCAGCAGCGTAGTGGGTAGCGGGGGGCGCGATACGCAGTATTTT.